Listed here are 23 T cell receptor beta chains from one sample, sequenced in a study of blood T cell repertoires in COVID-19. Method: immunoSEQ multiplex PCR; TCRdb's copy keeps in-frame clones and lacks some. Of about 50,000 clones listed, about 84% are singletons. The sequenced sample consisted of peripheral blood. All receptors derive from a woman aged 60 to 75 with acute or convalescent COVID-19.

J is TRBJ1-1 and V is TRBV29-1; D not certain. The V gene's germline CDR1 is SQVTM and CDR2 ANQGSEA. V was trimmed by 4 bases and J by 4 bases, leaving 10 bases between them. The CDR3 loop spans 12 amino acids. CDR3 sequence: CSVVSEITEAFF. In DNA form, the CDR3 reads TGCAGCGTTGTGAGTGAGATCACTGAAGCTTTCTTT.

This clone was seen a single time. The V gene is TRBV28, the J gene TRBJ2-1; D possibly corresponds to TRBD2 (5 bases). The V gene's germline CDR1 is MDHEN and CDR2 SYDVKM. Trimming stripped 8 bases from V and 5 bases from J, with 13 bases between. The length of the CDR3 is 13 residues. CDR3 nucleotides: TGTGCCAGCGGACTTGTAGGAGACAATGAGCAGTTCTTC. As protein: CASGLVGDNEQFF.

This rearrangement joins TRBV7-2 to TRBJ1-6; D is uncertain. The CDR3 extends over 14 amino acids. Germline lookup yields CDR1 SGHTA and CDR2 FQGNSA. V gave up 1 base and J gave up 7 bases, with 8 bases separating them. CDR3 sequence (DNA): TGTGCCAGCAGCTTAGTCCCCAGGAATTCACCCCTCCACTTT. Translation: CASSLVPRNSPLHF.

The chain has TRBV3-1 (or the pseudogene TRBV3-2) and TRBJ2-7; D is uncertain. V was pared by 1 base and J by 3 bases, with 10 bases between. The CDR3 runs to 14 residues. Germline V lookup: CDR1 LGHDT, CDR2 YNNKEL (reference sequence). The CDR3 spells CASSQAARIYEQYF. Written as DNA, the CDR3 is TGTGCCAGCAGCCAAGCCGCTAGAATCTACGAGCAGTACTTC.

In its sample, this clone was seen once. The chain combines TRBV4-2 with TRBJ2-7; 7 bases match TRBD2. CDR1 and CDR2 from the germline V gene are LGHNA and YNFKEQ. Trimming cost V 4 bases and J 2 bases; bases outside gene matches: 8. CDR3 length: 15 amino acids. CDR3 sequence: CASSLEAGSTYEQYF. CDR3 sequence (DNA): TGTGCCAGCAGCCTGGAAGCGGGGTCAACCTACGAGCAGTACTTC.

This clone occurred once. The chain employs TRBV5-1 and TRBJ2-3; TRBD2 agrees at 13 bases. CDR3 length: 16 residues. The ends lost 0 bases at V and 3 bases at J; junction bases unmatched: 1. The germline CDR1 and CDR2 sequences are SGHRS and YFSETQ. This CDR3 reads CASSLGLAGGTDTQYF. Here the CDR3 DNA reads TGCGCCAGCAGCTTGGGACTAGCGGGAGGAACAGATACGCAGTATTTT.

The rearrangement uses TRBV9 and TRBJ2-3; 12 bases are a match to TRBD2. The V segment lost 4 bases and the J segment 2 bases; nucleotides outside the gene matches: 5. The germline gives CDR1 SGDLS, CDR2 YYNGEE. This CDR3 spans 16 amino acids. DNA of the CDR3: TGTGCCAGCAGCTTGACTAGCGGGAGATTCACAGATACGCAGTATTTT. It encodes CASSLTSGRFTDTQYF.

The chain recombines TRBV4-2 with TRBJ1-6; D remains unclear. The V and J ends lost 4 bases and 5 bases respectively, with 21 bases between them. Germline V gene lookup returns CDR1 LGHNA and CDR2 YNFKEQ. This CDR3 is 18 amino acids long. The CDR3 nucleotides read TGTGCCAGCAGCCGATCTCCCCATACACCGGGGAATAATTCACCCCTCCACTTT. Protein: CASSRSPHTPGNNSPLHF.

J is TRBJ2-3 and V is TRBV5-1, with 8 bases matching TRBD1. The CDR3 consists of 15 residues. The trim removed 3 bases at V and 6 bases at J, leaving 9 bases unmatched. Germline values: CDR1 SGHRS, CDR2 YFSETQ. The CDR3 region is CASSSRGRRIDTQYF. The CDR3, as DNA: TGCGCCAGCAGCTCCAGGGGGCGCAGGATCGATACGCAGTATTTT. Filled out from reference TRBV5-1 and TRBJ2-3, the complete variable domain reads KAGVTQTPRYLIKTRGQQVTLSCSPISGHRSVSWYQQTPGQGLQFLFEYFSETQRNKGNFPGRFSGRQFSNSRSEMNVSTLELGDSALYLCASSSRGRRIDTQYFGPGTRLTVL.

CDR3 nucleotides: TGTGCCAGCAGCCACACGGGGGGACGGGGCAATCAGCCCCAGCATTTT. It specifies CASSHTGGRGNQPQHF. The chain couples TRBV6-6 to TRBJ1-5; D possibly corresponds to TRBD1 (5 bases). Germline lookup yields CDR1 MNHNY and CDR2 SVGAGI (reference sequence). The CDR3 length is 16 residues. V lost 6 bases and J lost 2, with 17 bases in between.

This chain connects TRBV11-2 to TRBJ1-2; tentatively, D is TRBD1 (5 bases). This CDR3 is 13 amino acids long. The germline CDR1 and CDR2 sequences are SGHAT and FQNNGV. Trimming removed 3 bases at V and 4 bases at J, with 9 bases between. The CDR3 region is CASSFDRTYGYTF. For the CDR3, the DNA is TGTGCCAGCAGCTTCGACAGAACCTATGGCTACACCTTC.

This clone was found once. The genes are TRBV6-5 and TRBJ1-1; D ambiguous. The CDR3 runs 14 residues. Trimming took 0 bases from V and 3 from J, leaving 8 bases between them. Looked up from germline, CDR1 is MNHEY and CDR2 is SVGAGI. CDR3 nucleotides: TGTGCCAGCAGTTACTCGAGTGGGCACACTGAAGCTTTCTTT. Its protein product is CASSYSSGHTEAFF.

The V and J genes are TRBV29-1 and TRBJ1-2, with 8 bases that match TRBD1. Germline CDR1 is SQVTM and CDR2 is ANQGSEA. The CDR3 is made up of 13 amino acids. V gave up 7 bases and J gave up 7 bases; unmatched junction bases: 11. CDR3 sequence: CSAYLGQASGYTF. CDR3 coding DNA: TGCAGCGCCTACCTGGGACAGGCTAGTGGCTACACCTTC. Combining the CDR3 with reference TRBV29-1 and TRBJ1-2 gives the whole variable domain SAVISQKPSRDICQRGTSLTIQCQVDSQVTMMFWYRQQPGQSLTLIATANQGSEATYESGFVIDKFPISRPNLTFSTLTVSNMSPEDSSIYLCSAYLGQASGYTFGSGTRLTVV.

The chain employs TRBV6-5 and TRBJ1-2, with TRBD1 as a possible D gene (6 bases). Per germline, CDR1 MNHEY and CDR2 SVGAGI. The CDR3 has 11 residues. Trimming removed 6 bases from V and 8 bases from J, with 10 bases in between. CDR3 residues: CASRIGTGYTF. In DNA form, the CDR3 reads TGTGCCAGCAGGATTGGGACAGGCTACACCTTC.

V usage is TRBV6-5 and J usage is TRBJ1-2; D ambiguous. V was pared by 7 bases and J by 4 bases, with 13 bases between. Germline V CDR1 and CDR2: MNHEY, SVGAGI. The CDR3 runs 13 residues. The CDR3 reads CASNGGIPYGYTF. The CDR3 DNA reads TGTGCCAGCAACGGAGGGATTCCCTATGGCTACACCTTC.

The chain employs TRBV7-6 and TRBJ2-7; no clear D gene. The V gene lost 1 base and the J gene lost 0 bases, with 7 bases spanning the gap. Per the germline V gene, CDR1 is SGHVS and CDR2 is FNYEAQ. The CDR3 runs 14 residues. For the CDR3, the DNA is TGTGCCAGCAGCTTAGACAGCAGCTCCTACGAGCAGTACTTC. Protein: CASSLDSSSYEQYF.

The genes are TRBV5-5 and TRBJ1-1; tentative D call: TRBD1 (5 bases). Per the germline V gene, CDR1 is SGHKS and CDR2 is YYEKEE (reference sequence). Trimming removed 10 bases from V and 6 bases from J, with 19 bases in between. This CDR3 comprises 13 residues. Here the CDR3 DNA reads TGTGCCGGGTCCCGCCCAGGGTTTCCTGAAGCTTTCTTT. As protein: CAGSRPGFPEAFF.

This chain links TRBV7-9 with TRBJ2-1; maybe TRBD1 (6 bases). Germline-derived CDR1 and CDR2 are SEHNR and FQNEAQ (reference sequence). The length of the CDR3 is 16 residues. Trimming removed 5 bases from V and 5 bases from J, with 19 bases in between. Here the CDR3 reads CASSPLTGTPNNEQFF. For the CDR3, the DNA is TGTGCCAGCAGCCCGCTTACAGGGACACCCAACAATGAGCAGTTCTTC. Using reference TRBV7-9 and TRBJ2-1 for the parts outside the CDR3, the full variable domain is DTGVSQNPRHKITKRGQNVTFRCDPISEHNRLYWYRQTLGQGPEFLTYFQNEAQLEKSRLLSDRFSAERPKGSFSTLEIQRTEQGDSAMYLCASSPLTGTPNNEQFFGPGTRLTVL.

CDR3: CASSFSGTGNTDTQYF. In nucleotides, the CDR3 is TGTGCCAGCAGCTTCTCCGGGACAGGGAATACAGATACGCAGTATTTT. The gene calls are TRBV5-8 and TRBJ2-3; 9 bases are shared with TRBD1. The CDR3 is 16 residues long. In germline, CDR1 is SGHTS, CDR2 YDEGEE. The V segment lost 2 bases and the J segment 3 bases; nucleotides outside the gene matches: 7. The full variable domain, in which reference TRBV5-8 and TRBJ2-3 provide the parts outside the CDR3, is EAGVTQSPTHLIKTRGQQATLRCSPISGHTSVYWYQQALGLGLQFLLWYDEGEERNRGNFPPRFSGRQFPNYSSELNVNALELEDSALYLCASSFSGTGNTDTQYFGPGTRLTVL.

This chain uses TRBV5-5 with TRBJ1-6, with unresolved D. The CDR3 length is 14 residues. Trimming took 3 bases from V and 8 from J, leaving 12 bases between them. Germline V gives CDR1 SGHKS, CDR2 YYEKEE (reference sequence). The CDR3 loop is CASSSGFSDSPLHF. In nucleotides, the CDR3 is TGTGCCAGCAGCTCGGGATTCTCGGATTCACCCCTCCACTTT.

The chain couples TRBV6-6 to TRBJ1-5; TRBD1 agrees at 7 bases. V shed 4 bases, J shed 7 bases, and the junction held 10 bases outside the gene matches. The CDR3 covers 15 residues. Germline CDR1 and CDR2: MNHNY and SVGAGI (reference sequence). The CDR3 sequence is CASSSNRGEGQPQHF. CDR3 bases: TGTGCCAGCAGTTCAAACAGGGGTGAAGGGCAGCCCCAGCATTTT.

The J gene is TRBJ2-3, the V gene TRBV25-1; D possibly corresponds to TRBD2 (5 bases). The CDR3 has 11 amino acids. Germline CDR1 reads MGHDK; CDR2 reads SYGVNS. V lost 11 bases and J 7 bases, leaving 13 bases between the germline ends. CDR3 bases: TGTGCCCTAGGGTTCGGGAATACGCAGTATTTT. Translation gives CALGFGNTQYF.

The rearrangement links TRBV7-8 to TRBJ2-5, with 7 bases fitting TRBD2. The CDR3 length is 13 residues. Germline CDR1 reads SGHVS; CDR2 reads FQNEAQ. V shed 5 bases, J shed 3 bases, and the junction held 3 bases outside the gene matches. The CDR3 region is CASSRSGEETQYF. CDR3 DNA sequence: TGTGCCAGCAGCAGGAGCGGGGAAGAGACCCAGTACTTC. Full variable domain (rest looked up from reference TRBV7-8 and TRBJ2-5): GAGVSQSPRYKVAKRGQDVALRCDPISGHVSLFWYQQALGQGPEFLTYFQNEAQLDKSGLPSDRFFAERPEGSVSTLKIQRTQQEDSAVYLCASSRSGEETQYFGPGTRLLVL.